The sample holds a few counts of the clone carrying this T cell receptor beta chain. The antigen remains unidentified. V lost 4 bases to trimming and J lost 6 bases, with 9 bases between them. The germline CDR1 and CDR2 sequences are MGHRA and YSYEKL. The CDR3 consists of 13 residues. The sample is drawn from a study of cytomegalovirus exposure and HLA in healthy donors. Findings and limits, study-wide: According to the study, roughly 160 TCR beta chains were cytomegalovirus-associated. Across donors, presence/absence analyses took sequencing depth to be roughly uniform. In a later analysis, at a false discovery rate of 0.05, 15,000 to 20,000 TCR beta sequences were associated with HLA alleles.

As for the donors, each was a healthy bone marrow donor. Primers: 60 Vbeta forward and 13 Jbeta reverse. Profiling relied on immunoSEQ multiplex PCR, and the TCRdb table lists in-frame clones only, not all of them. The sample includes around 270,000 clones, roughly 80% of them seen just once. The sequence came from a girl aged 2 to 10 in good health and CMV-seronegative. The sample consisted of PBMCs. V usage is TRBV4-1 and J usage is TRBJ2-2, with a weak D call TRBD1 (6 bases). CDR3 in amino acids: CASSLQGPGELFF. The CDR3 DNA reads as TGCGCCAGCAGCCTGCAGGGGCCCGGGGAGCTGTTTTTT.